What follows are 8 T cell receptor beta chains derived from one specimen sequenced in a study of T cells in tuberculosis. The repertoire was sequenced with immunoSEQ multiplex PCR; TCRdb's copy has only in-frame clones and lacks some. Of some 25,000 clones listed, roughly 96% are singletons. Sequencing was done on a sample of PBMCs. These receptors were obtained from a donor aged 10-30 years with latent tuberculosis or without tuberculosis infection.

The V and J genes are TRBV4-1 and TRBJ1-2; 8 positions agree with TRBD1. The V and J ends lost 4 bases and 6 bases, in that order; junction bases with no gene match: 13. The germline V gene has CDR1 MGHRA and CDR2 YSYEKL. This CDR3 is 16 amino acids long. In nucleotides, the CDR3 is TGCGCCAGCAGCCCCCGGGACAGGCCCCGTCAGGATGGCTACACCTTC. Protein: CASSPRDRPRQDGYTF.

Written as DNA, the CDR3 is TGTGCTAGTGGTTTGGCGACAGGTGTGAACACTGAAGCTTTCTTT. It translates to CASGLATGVNTEAFF. This chain links TRBV12-5 with TRBJ1-1, with D possibly being TRBD1 (6 bases). CDR1 and CDR2 (germline): LGHNT, FRNRAP. Trimming took off 1 base at V and 0 bases at J, with 9 bases between the two ends. The CDR3 extends over 15 amino acids. Combining the CDR3 with reference TRBV12-5 and TRBJ1-1 gives the whole variable domain DARVTQTPRHKVTEMGQEVTMRCQPILGHNTVFWYRQTMMQGLELLAYFRNRAPLDDSGMPKDRFSAEMPDATLATLKIQPSEPRDSAVYFCASGLATGVNTEAFFGQGTRLTVV.

CDR3 region: CASSFSSGLAGEQFF. The CDR3 DNA reads as TGTGCCAGCAGTTTCAGTTCAGGACTAGCGGGCGAGCAGTTCTTC. The gene calls are TRBV27 and TRBJ2-1; 11 bases fit TRBD2. The CDR3 has 15 amino acids. The ends lost 3 bases at V and 10 bases at J; junction bases unmatched: 8. The germline V gene encodes CDR1 MNHEY and CDR2 SMNVEV (reference sequence).

This rearrangement joins TRBV5-1 to TRBJ1-1, with a possible D match to TRBD1 (5 bases). CDR1 is SGHRS and CDR2 is YFSETQ in the germline V gene. Between the trimmed V and J ends, which lost 5 bases and 7 bases, there was a span of 12 bases. The CDR3 is 12 amino acids. The CDR3 sequence is CASRYDSLEAFF. CDR3 sequence (DNA): TGCGCCAGCAGATACGACAGCCTTGAAGCTTTCTTT.

This clone appeared a single time. This chain connects TRBV4-1 to TRBJ2-7; TRBD2 agrees at 7 bases. This CDR3 is built from 19 residues. V lost 1 base, J lost 1 base, and 16 bases stayed unmatched. CDR1 and CDR2 (germline): MGHRA, YSYEKL. CDR3 protein: CASSQGGGRRPPGSYEQYF. In DNA, the CDR3 is TGCGCCAGCAGCCAAGGCGGGGGACGTCGTCCTCCCGGTTCCTACGAGCAGTACTTC.

The chain joins TRBV6-1 to TRBJ2-3, with 12 bases matching TRBD1. Germline V gives CDR1 MNHNS, CDR2 SASEGT. Trimming took 0 bases from V and 2 from J; bases not matched to a gene: 6. The CDR3 loop spans 18 amino acids. CDR3 DNA sequence: TGTGCCAGCAGTGAAGCGCAGGGGACAGGGGGCCTCACAGATACGCAGTATTTT. Translation gives CASSEAQGTGGLTDTQYF.

The chain is built from TRBV29-1 and TRBJ2-1; no clear D gene. The CDR3 has 13 residues. The V end lost 5 bases, the J end lost 0 bases, and 8 bases lay between the germline ends. Germline lookup yields CDR1 SQVTM and CDR2 ANQGSEA. The CDR3 DNA is TGCAGCGTTAGCTACGTCTCCTACAATGAGCAGTTCTTC. It specifies CSVSYVSYNEQFF.

This clone was seen just once. The chain recombines TRBV4-2 with TRBJ1-2; D remains unclear. Germline V gene data show CDR1 as LGHNA and CDR2 as YNFKEQ. The V and J ends lost 8 bases and 0 bases respectively, with 16 bases between them. The CDR3 has 15 residues. CDR3 nucleotide sequence: TGTGCCAGCTGTCGGGAGGGAGCGGCTAACTATGGCTACACCTTC. Translated: CASCREGAANYGYTF.